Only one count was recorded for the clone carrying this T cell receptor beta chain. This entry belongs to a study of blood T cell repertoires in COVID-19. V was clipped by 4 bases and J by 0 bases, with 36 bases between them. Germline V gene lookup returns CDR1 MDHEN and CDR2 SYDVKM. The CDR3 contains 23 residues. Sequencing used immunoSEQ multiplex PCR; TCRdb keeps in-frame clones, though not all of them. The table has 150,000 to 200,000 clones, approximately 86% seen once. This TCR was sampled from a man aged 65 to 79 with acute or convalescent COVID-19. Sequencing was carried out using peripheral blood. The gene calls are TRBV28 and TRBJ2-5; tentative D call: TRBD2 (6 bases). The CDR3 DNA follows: TGTGCCAGCAGTTGGGAGGCCCAAGGGCAACAAGAAGGGGTACTAGCCCACCAAGAGACCCAGTACTTC. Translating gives CASSWEAQGQQEGVLAHQETQYF.